Listed below are T cell receptor beta chains from one sample, sequenced in a study of identical twins. TCRdb passed the 5' RACE reads through MiXCR, listing each CDR3 protein once. The sample yields 350,000 to 600,000 distinct CDR3 sequences, 14% seen once. These sequences were also reported in another study, on yellow fever vaccine responses in identical twins.

Sequenced material: CD4+ T cells sorted from blood. These receptor sequences come from a young woman in good health. CDR3s include the opening cysteine and the closing phenylalanine or tryptophan.

j_gene | len | v_gene | CDR3aa
TRBJ2-5 | 15 | TRBV11-2 | CASSSRTGQQETQYF
TRBJ2-1 | 15 | TRBV19 | CASSYGGRDGNEQFF
TRBJ2-4 | 17 | TRBV7-9 | CASSLESDFLAKNIQYF
TRBJ1-1 | 15 | TRBV5-1 | CASSPLVGRDTEAFF
TRBJ1-1 | 14 | TRBV28 | CASIPGGKNTEAFF
TRBJ1-5 | 15 | TRBV24-1 | CATSDSTGGNQPQHF
TRBJ2-7 | 11 | TRBV3-1 | CASSHNSEQYF
TRBJ2-2 | 15 | TRBV5-1 | CASSWTLGSTGELFF
TRBJ2-1 | 14 | TRBV12-3/TRBV12-4 | CASSFGSSYNEQFF
TRBJ1-4 | 13 | TRBV6-1 | CASRNRGREKLFF
TRBJ2-1 | 15 | TRBV6-2/TRBV6-3 | CASRLSGLALNEQFF
TRBJ2-2 | 13 | TRBV2 | CASSEVRSGELFF
TRBJ2-5 | 16 | TRBV5-8 | CASSLGAGGPQETQYF
TRBJ2-5 | 15 | TRBV28 | CASSSRKAGGETQYF
TRBJ2-1 | 16 | TRBV3-1 | CASSQPSGRGYNEQFF
TRBJ2-5 | 13 | TRBV11-2 | CASSLRGGGTQYF
TRBJ2-1 | 11 | TRBV9 | CASSVGFEQFF
TRBJ1-1 | 20 | TRBV27 | CASSFLGTWDSSTRRTEAFF
TRBJ2-4 | 14 | TRBV18 | CASSPRDSQNIQYF
TRBJ2-7 | 15 | TRBV5-5 | CASSLLASGNGEQYF
TRBJ1-1 | 15 | TRBV14 | CASSLGTGRNAEAFF
TRBJ1-1 | 14 | TRBV14 | CASSLVRGGTEAFF
TRBJ2-7 | 13 | TRBV7-2 | CASSRPSANEQYF
TRBJ2-3 | 16 | TRBV20-1 | CSARAPVLGGTDTQYF
TRBJ2-1 | 20 | TRBV5-1 | CASSLGDRGRPLSSYNEQFF
TRBJ1-2 | 15 | TRBV20-1 | CSASAPDRLPYGYTF
TRBJ2-7 | 15 | TRBV18 | CASSPPSRVGLEQYF
TRBJ2-2 | 16 | TRBV12-3/TRBV12-4 | CASSFLGLAGTGELFF
TRBJ1-5 | 15 | TRBV6-1 | CASQPTGGDNQPQHF
TRBJ2-7 | 15 | TRBV19 | CASRRSTSGIYEQYF
TRBJ2-7 | 11 | TRBV6-4 | CASSAHYEQYF
TRBJ2-1 | 13 | TRBV7-2 | CASSLDGANEQFF
TRBJ2-7 | 14 | TRBV5-6 | CASKSGGTSYEQYF
TRBJ1-2 | 12 | TRBV29-1 | CSVVEVNYGYTF
TRBJ2-5 | 16 | TRBV12-3/TRBV12-4 | CASSLIAGAPQETQYF
TRBJ2-1 | 17 | TRBV24-1 | CATSDRRTGMGRDEQFF
TRBJ2-7 | 13 | TRBV5-4 | CASRPIETIEQYF
TRBJ1-6 | 16 | TRBV7-2 | CASSSSGRDFDSPLHF
TRBJ2-4 | 15 | TRBV6-1 | CASTGDRGGSGIQYF
TRBJ2-7 | 16 | TRBV29-1 | CSVEDDTGQGAYEQYF
TRBJ2-7 | 11 | TRBV6-5 | CASSDRFEQYF
TRBJ2-1 | 14 | TRBV20-1 | CSARGDSLTNEQFF
TRBJ2-7 | 15 | TRBV3-1 | CASSQDKRGAGEQYF
TRBJ2-7 | 14 | TRBV11-2 | CASSRWGQTYEQYF
TRBJ2-3 | 13 | TRBV5-6 | CASSPAATDTQYF
TRBJ2-3 | 17 | TRBV3-1 | CASSQAGTGLGTDTQYF
TRBJ2-1 | 17 | TRBV5-5 | CASSYLPGTSGRNEQFF
TRBJ1-6 | 13 | TRBV7-9 | CASRSMVDSPLHF
TRBJ2-1 | 15 | TRBV7-9 | CASRLGFKGYNEQFF
TRBJ1-2 | 14 | TRBV7-2 | CASSLGWPGDGYTF
TRBJ2-7 | 13 | TRBV4-3 | CASSPSLLYEQYF
TRBJ2-1 | 13 | TRBV7-9 | CASSSNPGSKWFF
TRBJ2-3 | 14 | TRBV6-2/TRBV6-3 | CASSYFVPTDTQYF
TRBJ2-7 | 14 | TRBV28 | CASSTRVLAYEQYF
TRBJ2-7 | 11 | TRBV20-1 | CSARDLGEQYF
TRBJ2-3 | 13 | TRBV5-6 | CASSLTDPDTQYF
TRBJ2-5 | 13 | TRBV20-1 | CSATTTPQETQYF
TRBJ2-1 | 19 | TRBV11-2 | CASSRLGLAGASSYNEQFF